The entry that follows covers one TCR beta chain sequence. The sample is drawn from a study of T cell changes during pregnancy in multiple sclerosis. The repertoire was sequenced with immunoSEQ multiplex PCR; TCRdb's copy has only in-frame clones and lacks some. The sample carries about 40,000 clones, around nine tenths recorded once. From germline, CDR1 is SGHTA and CDR2 FQGNSA. This CDR3 region has 16 residues. V lost 1 base and J 2 bases, leaving 12 bases between the germline ends. The J gene is TRBJ1-3, the V gene TRBV7-2; D is ambiguous. Sample: CD8+ T cells from peripheral blood mononuclear cells, taken in the first trimester of pregnancy. The TCR comes from a female donor with multiple sclerosis, enrolled in a pregnancy study. CDR3 residues: CASSLEGRGAGNTIYF. CDR3 nucleotides: TGTGCCAGCAGCTTAGAGGGCCGGGGAGCTGGAAACACCATATATTTT.